This T cell receptor (beta chain) was recorded in a study of beta chain features in type 1 diabetes. CDR1 is SGDLS and CDR2 is YYNGEE in the germline V gene. Trimming cost V 2 bases and J 2 bases; bases outside gene matches: 8. The CDR3 sequence is 16 residues long. Study-wide points: Insertions at VDJ junctions were less frequent in type 1 diabetes patients. These patients also deleted more nucleotides at the same junctions. When Type 1 diabetes patients were examined, their TCRB CDR3s proved moderately but significantly shorter in all four CD4+ subsets.

The sequenced template was cDNA made from the entire isolated RNA. The protocol was immunoSEQ multiplex PCR, while the TCRdb copy is restricted to in-frame clones and leaves out a portion. The sample lists hundreds of thousands of clones; about an eighth were seen once. Regarding this clone: Its specificity is not known.

The receptor's source is a man aged 18 to 30 with type 1 diabetes. The gene calls are TRBV9 and TRBJ2-3; the match to TRBD1 covers 7 bases. Sequences were obtained from naive CD4+ T cells from blood. The CDR3 is CASSVRAGQATDTQYF. The CDR3 coding sequence is TGTGCCAGCAGCGTTCGGGCAGGACAGGCCACAGATACGCAGTATTTT.